The clone carrying this T cell receptor (beta chain) was counted a few times. Recent acute infections and vaccinations were absent in the healthy HIV-negative adult donors. This sample is part of a study of shared clonotypes between healthy human individuals. Trimming shortened V by 1 base and J by 10 bases, and 10 bases separated the two germline ends. The germline V gene encodes CDR1 LNHNV and CDR2 YYDKDF (reference sequence). The CDR3 contains 12 residues. The protocol was immunoSEQ multiplex PCR, while the TCRdb copy is restricted to in-frame clones and leaves out a portion. The sample yields a few million clones, more than 80% seen once.

Sequencing used naive CD4+ T cells from PBMCs. Subset specified: CD45RA+ positively selected. This clonotype originated in a man younger than 35 in good health. Some clones in this sample may be carry-over from other donors' samples. V usage is TRBV15 and J usage is TRBJ1-1; no definite D call. The DNA for the CDR3 is TGTGCCACCAGCAGAGGAGCCGGGCGAGCTTTCTTT. This sequence encodes CATSRGAGRAFF.